This T cell receptor (beta chain) was retrieved from a study of cytomegalovirus exposure and HLA in healthy donors. Across the whole study: Of 300 to 500 genotyped donors, more than 65% grouped in the Caucasian-associated ancestry cluster. Study-wide results and caveats: Investigators reported approximately 170 TCR beta chains as tied to cytomegalovirus. Sequences of the TCR beta chain were said to predict the HLA-A and HLA-B alleles of most subjects accurately. Solely CMV serostatus was available to characterize immune exposure.

Points on this clone: The antigen remains unidentified.

The PCR contained 60 Vbeta and 13 Jbeta primers. The repertoire was sequenced with immunoSEQ multiplex PCR; TCRdb's copy has only in-frame clones and lacks some. The sample consists of roughly 200,000 clones, around 88% of them appearing once. The CDR3 contains 17 residues. Trimming pared 5 bases from V and 4 bases from J, leaving 20 bases between. Germline V CDR1 and CDR2: KGHSH, LQKENI. This chain uses TRBV18 with TRBJ2-2; D is possibly TRBD2 (6 bases). This clonotype was obtained from a young woman in good health and CMV-seronegative. The sequencing sample was made of PBMCs. CDR3 loop: CASSTTRETQGTGELFF. The CDR3 DNA follows: TGTGCCAGCTCAACGACCCGGGAGACCCAAGGCACCGGGGAGCTGTTTTTT.